The 13 T cell receptor beta chains reported below all come from one sample, sequenced in a study of shared clonotypes between healthy human individuals (dated by TCRdb to 2018 to 2020). The library came from the immunoSEQ multiplex PCR assay. TCRdb re-hosts the immuneACCESS table, in-frame sequences only. Its copies lack some clones; in the studies checked, an unresolved V gene accounts for under half of them, and the cause for the rest is not known. This sample comprises about 320,000 clones, around nine tenths of them detected only once. About a sixth of the sample belongs to the ten largest clones. Sequenced input: memory CD8+ T cells sorted from blood. The intended sense of this specimen's cell subset or site label: CD45RO+ cells pooled with CCR7-negative TemRA cells. The receptors come from a man younger than 35 in good health.

This rearrangement joins TRBV11-2 to TRBJ2-3; perhaps D is TRBD1 or TRBD2 (5 bases each). The CDR3 extends over 17 amino acids. The germline gives CDR1 SGHAT, CDR2 FQNNGV. The V gene lost 1 base and the J gene lost 2 bases, with 16 bases spanning the gap. The CDR3 nucleotides read TGTGCCAGCAGCTTAGGACCGGGACGCAGAATCACAGATACGCAGTATTTT. It encodes CASSLGPGRRITDTQYF.

The chain links TRBV7-9 to TRBJ2-5, with 9 positions matching TRBD2. Trimming took 5 bases from V and 2 from J; bases not matched to a gene: 12. The CDR3 sequence is 17 residues long. Germline CDR1 reads SEHNR; CDR2 reads FQNEAQ (reference sequence). The CDR3 DNA follows: TGTGCCAGCAGCCCAGGATCCCTAGCGGGGTTACAAGAGACCCAGTACTTC. Its translation is CASSPGSLAGLQETQYF.

Note on this clone: Mismatch with germline at one junction end may stem from a read error. The chain combines TRBV7-7 with TRBJ2-1; 8 bases are shared with TRBD2. The CDR3 has 17 residues. Germline CDR1 is SSHAT and CDR2 is FNYEAQ (reference sequence). CDR3 loop: CASSEGLPGLVPNEQFF. In nucleotides, the CDR3 is TGTGCTAGCAGCGAAGGCCTGCCGGGACTAGTCCCCAATGAGCAGTTCTTC.

The rearrangement joins TRBV5-6 to TRBJ2-1; TRBD2 matches 7 bases. CDR3 size: 17 residues. J was trimmed by 4 bases and V by 4 bases; bases with no gene match: 14. Germline CDR1 and CDR2: SGHDT and YYEEEE. The CDR3 spells CASSRGTGTTLYNEQFF. The CDR3 DNA reads TGTGCCAGCAGCCGAGGGACCGGGACTACCTTGTACAATGAGCAGTTCTTC.

The V and J genes are TRBV7-9 and TRBJ2-1; D remains unclear. The CDR3 runs to 13 residues. Trimming took 5 bases from V and 6 from J, leaving 11 bases between them. Germline V gene sequence: CDR1 SEHNR, CDR2 FQNEAQ (reference sequence). The CDR3 nucleotides read TGTGCCAGCAGCCCACCTCCCCCCAATGAGCAGTTCTTC. Translation gives CASSPPPPNEQFF.

V is TRBV7-3 and J is TRBJ2-7; TRBD1 matches 10 bases. Germline loops: CDR1 SGHTA, CDR2 FQGTGA. The J segment lost 3 bases and the V segment lost 5 bases, leaving 7 bases of the junction unmatched. The CDR3 is 15 residues long. The chain's CDR3 is CASSLGQGDFYEQYF. CDR3 nucleotides: TGTGCCAGCAGCCTCGGACAGGGGGATTTCTACGAGCAGTACTTC.

This rearrangement joins TRBV10-2 to TRBJ2-7; D may be TRBD1 (7 bases). The CDR3 has 13 amino acids. The germline CDR1 and CDR2 sequences are WSHSY and SAAADI. Trimming took 5 bases from V and 2 from J, leaving 10 bases between them. This chain's CDR3 is CASSPRGAYEQYF. In DNA, the CDR3 is TGCGCCAGCAGTCCCAGGGGGGCCTACGAGCAGTACTTC.

V gene TRBV11-2 combines with J gene TRBJ2-2; no clear D gene. Trimming pared 1 base from V and 6 bases from J, leaving 3 bases between. This CDR3 comprises 12 residues. The V gene's germline CDR1 is SGHAT and CDR2 FQNNGV. For the CDR3, the DNA is TGTGCCAGCAGCTTAGCGCCCGGGGAGCTGTTTTTT. Protein product: CASSLAPGELFF. The variable domain in full, with the rest retrieved from reference TRBV11-2 and TRBJ2-2, is EAGVAQSPRYKIIEKRQSVAFWCNPISGHATLYWYQQILGQGPKLLIQFQNNGVVDDSQLPKDRFSAERLKGVDSTLKIQPAKLEDSAVYLCASSLAPGELFFGEGSRLTVL.

The J gene is TRBJ1-5, the V gene TRBV4-1, with D tentatively TRBD1 (5 bases). This CDR3 spans 16 amino acids. CDR1 is MGHRA and CDR2 is YSYEKL in the germline V gene. V lost 3 bases to trimming and J lost 3 bases, with 15 bases between them. Here the CDR3 reads CASSQRAATDNQPQHF. The CDR3 region has the DNA TGCGCCAGCAGCCAGAGGGCTGCGACAGACAATCAGCCCCAGCATTTT.

Regarding this clone: The sample contains more than one DNA sequence encoding this CDR3. V gene TRBV30 combines with J gene TRBJ1-1; D remains ambiguous. The CDR3 totals 11 residues. Trimming pared 0 bases from V and 4 bases from J, leaving 3 bases between. The germline V gene has CDR1 GTSNPN and CDR2 SVGIG (reference sequence). CDR3 loop: CAWSVSTEAFF. The CDR3 bases are TGTGCCTGGAGTGTGAGCACTGAAGCTTTCTTT.

This chain joins TRBV10-1 and TRBJ2-7; D is possibly TRBD2 (6 bases). Deletions cut 6 bases from V and 1 base from J, with 13 bases between. CDR3 length equals 14 residues. Germline values: CDR1 WNHNN, CDR2 SYGVQD (reference sequence). The CDR3 protein is CASSPDGLSYEQYF. Here the CDR3 DNA reads TGCGCCAGCAGCCCGGACGGACTATCCTACGAGCAGTACTTC.

The J gene is TRBJ2-1, the V gene TRBV30, with 8 bases matching TRBD1. Germline trimming cut 8 bases from V and 1 base from J; bases unmatched to any gene: 10. The length of the CDR3 is 15 residues. Germline assignment: CDR1 GTSNPN and CDR2 SVGIG (reference sequence). CDR3 sequence reads: CAIEKGDRSYNEQFF. As DNA, the CDR3 is TGTGCCATTGAAAAGGGGGACAGGTCCTACAATGAGCAGTTCTTC.

This chain joins TRBV4-1 and TRBJ1-2, with D unresolved. The CDR3 sequence is 13 residues long. In germline, CDR1 is MGHRA, CDR2 YSYEKL. V was trimmed by 0 bases and J by 4 bases, leaving 6 bases between them. Written as DNA, the CDR3 is TGCGCCAGCAGCCAAGAAACTCTCTATGGCTACACCTTC. Its translation is CASSQETLYGYTF.